The 15 T cell receptor beta chains below come from one sample, sequenced in a study of T cell changes during pregnancy in multiple sclerosis. Only in-frame clones appear in the TCRdb table, and some are missing; sequencing was by immunoSEQ multiplex PCR. The data show 55,000 to 80,000 clones, approximately 94% seen once. The specimen comprised peripheral blood, sampled in the third trimester of pregnancy. The receptors were sampled from a female donor with multiple sclerosis, enrolled in a pregnancy study.

The rearrangement links TRBV2 to TRBJ1-2, with D possibly being TRBD1 (5 bases). V was pared by 4 bases and J by 8 bases, with 17 bases between. The CDR3 contains 14 residues. CDR1 SNHLY and CDR2 FYNNEI come from the germline V gene. The CDR3 protein is CASSGRQGGWGYTF. DNA for the CDR3: TGTGCCAGCAGTGGTAGGCAGGGAGGTTGGGGCTACACCTTC.

This chain uses TRBV18 with TRBJ1-1; 7 bases agree with TRBD1. Germline V CDR1 and CDR2: KGHSH, LQKENI. J was trimmed by 4 bases and V by 1 base; bases with no gene match: 3. This CDR3 is 14 amino acids long. CDR3: CASSPQGALTEAFF. DNA for the CDR3: TGTGCCAGCTCACCACAGGGGGCTCTCACTGAAGCTTTCTTT. Variable domain in full (rest from reference TRBV18 and TRBJ1-1): NAGVMQNPRHLVRRRGQEARLRCSPMKGHSHVYWYRQLPEEGLKFMVYLQKENIIDESGMPKERFSAEFPKEGPSILRIQQVVRGDSAAYFCASSPQGALTEAFFGQGTRLTVV.

The chain employs TRBV7-9 and TRBJ2-2; TRBD2 matches at 8 bases. CDR3 length: 16 amino acids. The germline gives CDR1 SEHNR, CDR2 FQNEAQ (reference sequence). V dropped 4 bases and J dropped 0; count of bases not matched to a gene: 4. The CDR3 region has the DNA TGTGCCAGCAGCTCCCGGGGGGGGGCGAACACCGGGGAGCTGTTTTTT. This encodes CASSSRGGANTGELFF.

The chain has TRBV18 and TRBJ2-2; D ambiguous. Germline assignment: CDR1 KGHSH and CDR2 LQKENI. This CDR3 spans 15 amino acids. V shed 0 bases and J shed 7 bases, with 12 bases lying between them. CDR3 DNA: TGTGCCAGCTCACCACCGAGGTCAACGGGCGGGGAGCTGTTTTTT. Its protein is CASSPPRSTGGELFF.

The chain couples TRBV7-9 to TRBJ2-1, with D possibly TRBD2 on 6 matching bases. Per germline, CDR1 SEHNR and CDR2 FQNEAQ (reference sequence). The CDR3 sequence is 15 residues long. V lost 5 bases to trimming and J lost 7 bases, with 18 bases between them. The CDR3 DNA is TGTGCCAGCAGCCTCCTTAGGGAGGCTAAGAATGAGCAGTTCTTC. Protein product: CASSLLREAKNEQFF.

The chain is built from TRBV6-1 and TRBJ1-2, with D possibly being TRBD1 (6 bases). V was clipped by 7 bases and J by 3 bases, with 18 bases between them. Germline CDR1 is MNHNS and CDR2 is SASEGT. The CDR3 sequence is 15 residues long. CDR3 amino acids: CASNPGVTYDYGYTF. In DNA form, the CDR3 reads TGTGCCAGCAACCCAGGGGTAACCTATGACTATGGCTACACCTTC.

V gene TRBV4-1 combines with J gene TRBJ2-1, with D perhaps TRBD2 (6 bases). Germline assignment: CDR1 MGHRA and CDR2 YSYEKL. CDR3 length: 15 amino acids. The V end was cut by 5 bases, the J end by 10 bases, with 21 bases between. CDR3 DNA sequence: TGCGCCAGCAGCTGGTGGCGGGATCAGGGCGGGGAGCAGTTCTTC. Translating gives CASSWWRDQGGEQFF.

This chain links TRBV25-1 with TRBJ1-2, with 9 bases identical to TRBD1. The germline CDR1 and CDR2 sequences are MGHDK and SYGVNS. The ends lost 6 bases at V and 7 bases at J; junction bases unmatched: 6. The CDR3 extends over 13 amino acids. In DNA, the CDR3 is TGTGCCAGCAGCCCCAGACAGGGGGGTGGCTACACCTTC. Translating it yields CASSPRQGGGYTF.

The V and J genes are TRBV11-2 and TRBJ2-1, with 8 nucleotides matching TRBD2. Germline values: CDR1 SGHAT, CDR2 FQNNGV. After removal of 4 bases from V and 6 bases from J, the junction contained 8 bases not matched to a gene. The CDR3 has 15 amino acids. CDR3 region: CASSSPGGGINEQFF. CDR3 coding DNA: TGTGCCAGCAGCTCCCCAGGCGGGGGGATCAATGAGCAGTTCTTC.

CDR3 DNA: TGTGCCAGCAGCAGGGCGGGGGGTGGGACAGATACGCAGTATTTT. Its translation is CASSRAGGGTDTQYF. The chain joins TRBV7-7 to TRBJ2-3; 8 bases align to TRBD2. In germline, CDR1 is SSHAT, CDR2 FNYEAQ (reference sequence). The CDR3 consists of 15 residues. The J segment lost 3 bases and the V segment lost 5 bases, leaving 7 bases of the junction unmatched.

The J gene is TRBJ1-1, the V gene TRBV4-2, with 8 positions matching TRBD1. With 5 bases clipped from V and 4 bases from J, the junction kept 9 bases outside the gene matches. The CDR3 extends over 15 amino acids. In germline, CDR1 is LGHNA, CDR2 YNFKEQ. This CDR3 is CASSSTGAEGTEAFF. The CDR3 DNA is TGTGCCAGCAGCTCGACAGGGGCCGAGGGCACTGAAGCTTTCTTT.

The chain is built from TRBV7-9 and TRBJ1-2; D ambiguous. The CDR3 runs 15 residues. V lost 7 bases, J lost 3 bases, and 18 bases lay in between. Germline CDR1 reads SEHNR; CDR2 reads FQNEAQ (reference sequence). CDR3 protein: CASTPGGRTDYGYTF. DNA of the CDR3: TGTGCCAGCACCCCCGGAGGTCGGACCGACTATGGCTACACCTTC. The full variable domain, rest sourced from reference TRBV7-9 and TRBJ1-2, is DTGVSQNPRHKITKRGQNVTFRCDPISEHNRLYWYRQTLGQGPEFLTYFQNEAQLEKSRLLSDRFSAERPKGSFSTLEIQRTEQGDSAMYLCASTPGGRTDYGYTFGSGTRLTVV.

The V gene is TRBV19, the J gene TRBJ1-1; D gene unclear. From germline, CDR1 is LNHDA and CDR2 SQIVND (reference sequence). Trimming pared 8 bases from V and 4 bases from J, leaving 8 bases between. This CDR3 spans 11 amino acids. This CDR3 is CASGEGTEAFF. In DNA, the CDR3 is TGTGCCAGTGGTGAGGGCACTGAAGCTTTCTTT.

V usage is TRBV9 and J usage is TRBJ1-1, with 7 bases lining up with TRBD1. V shed 0 bases and J 1 base; nucleotides not matched to a gene: 3. Germline V lookup: CDR1 SGDLS, CDR2 YYNGEE. This CDR3 is built from 15 residues. The CDR3 coding sequence is TGTGCCAGCAGCGTAGCGGGGACAGCGAACACTGAAGCTTTCTTT. Translating it yields CASSVAGTANTEAFF.

This chain links TRBV25-1 with TRBJ2-3; TRBD1 agrees at 8 bases. Germline values: CDR1 MGHDK, CDR2 SYGVNS. CDR3 length: 15 residues. The V segment lost 5 bases and the J segment 4 bases; nucleotides outside the gene matches: 8. For the CDR3, the DNA is TGTGCCAGCAGTCCCCCCCAGGGGGCGGCAGATACGCAGTATTTT. It encodes CASSPPQGAADTQYF.